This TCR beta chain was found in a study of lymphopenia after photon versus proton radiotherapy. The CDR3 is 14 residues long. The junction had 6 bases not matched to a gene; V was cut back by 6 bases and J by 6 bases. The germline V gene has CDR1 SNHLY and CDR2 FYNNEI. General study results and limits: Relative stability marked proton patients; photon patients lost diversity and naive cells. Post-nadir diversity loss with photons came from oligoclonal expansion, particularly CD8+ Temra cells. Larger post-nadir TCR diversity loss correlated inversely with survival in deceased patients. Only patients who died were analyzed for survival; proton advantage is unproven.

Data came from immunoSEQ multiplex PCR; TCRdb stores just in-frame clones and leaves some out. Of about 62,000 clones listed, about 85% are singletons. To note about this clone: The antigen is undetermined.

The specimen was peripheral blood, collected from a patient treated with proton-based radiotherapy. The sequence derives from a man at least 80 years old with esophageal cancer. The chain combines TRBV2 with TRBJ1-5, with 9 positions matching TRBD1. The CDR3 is CASRSDRGGQPQHF. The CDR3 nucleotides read TGTGCCAGCAGATCGGACAGGGGAGGTCAGCCCCAGCATTTT. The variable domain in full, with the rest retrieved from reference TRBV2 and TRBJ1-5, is EPEVTQTPSHQVTQMGQEVILRCVPISNHLYFYWYRQILGQKVEFLVSFYNNEISEKSEIFDDQFSVERPDGSNFTLKIRSTKLEDSAMYFCASRSDRGGQPQHFGDGTRLSIL.